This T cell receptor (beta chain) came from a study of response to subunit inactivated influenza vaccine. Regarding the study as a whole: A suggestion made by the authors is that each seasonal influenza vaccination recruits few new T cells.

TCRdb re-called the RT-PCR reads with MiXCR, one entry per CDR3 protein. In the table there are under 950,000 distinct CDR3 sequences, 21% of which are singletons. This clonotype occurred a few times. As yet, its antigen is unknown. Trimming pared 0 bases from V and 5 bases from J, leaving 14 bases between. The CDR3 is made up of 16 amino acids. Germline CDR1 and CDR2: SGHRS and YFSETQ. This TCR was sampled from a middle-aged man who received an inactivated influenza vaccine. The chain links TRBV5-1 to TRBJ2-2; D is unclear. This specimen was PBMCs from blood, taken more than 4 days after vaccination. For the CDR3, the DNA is TGCGCCAGCAGCTTGGGGGCTTCTGATTGGACCGGGGAGCTGTTTTTT. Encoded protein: CASSLGASDWTGELFF. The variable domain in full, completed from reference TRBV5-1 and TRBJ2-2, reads KAGVTQTPRYLIKTRGQQVTLSCSPISGHRSVSWYQQTPGQGLQFLFEYFSETQRNKGNFPGRFSGRQFSNSRSEMNVSTLELGDSALYLCASSLGASDWTGELFFGEGSRLTVL.